These T cell receptor beta chains were read from a single sample in a study of cytomegalovirus exposure and HLA in healthy donors. The protocol was immunoSEQ multiplex PCR, while the TCRdb copy is restricted to in-frame clones and leaves out a portion. The table includes roughly 100,000 clones, around 75% detected once. Sequencing was performed on PBMCs. Receptors were obtained from a middle-aged man in good health and CMV-seronegative. Each CDR3 is given with its conserved first and last residue. Each record gives: J gene, V gene, clone size, D gene, CDR3 protein, CDR3 DNA. The D gene is left open where the match is weak. Size is omitted from some rows. Given values are once, few, many or a class for expanded clones.

TRBJ1-1 TRBV7-2 . . CASSRTDLNTEAFF TGTGCCAGCAGCCGGACAGATTTGAACACTGAAGCTTTCTTT
TRBJ2-2 TRBV7-9 . . CASNFLGPNTGELFF TGTGCCAGCAACTTTCTGGGCCCGAACACCGGGGAGCTGTTTTTT
TRBJ2-2 TRBV4-1 . TRBD1 CASSQGQGGWGELFF TGCGCCAGCAGCCAAGGACAGGGGGGATGGGGGGAGCTGTTTTTT
TRBJ1-1 TRBV19 . . CASRLTENTEAFF TGTGCCAGTAGGCTAACAGAGAACACTGAAGCTTTCTTT
TRBJ1-2 TRBV29-1 . TRBD1 CSVPSRDRDQDYGYTF TGCAGCGTACCGTCCCGGGACAGGGATCAGGACTATGGCTACACCTTC
TRBJ1-2 TRBV6-1 . . CASSAQGSGNYGYTF TGTGCCAGCAGTGCGCAGGGAAGTGGAAACTATGGCTACACCTTC
TRBJ2-7 TRBV6-5 . . CASSYSIAGSHEQYF TGTGCCAGCAGTTACTCGATCGCAGGGTCCCACGAGCAGTACTTC
TRBJ2-7 TRBV5-1 few . CASSFTSLTGRGWYEQYF TGCGCCAGCAGCTTTACGTCGTTAACAGGGAGAGGGTGGTACGAGCAGTACTTC
TRBJ2-7 TRBV27 once . CASSPNSYEQYF TGTGCCAGCAGTCCTAACTCCTACGAGCAGTACTTC
TRBJ2-7 TRBV6-5 . TRBD1 CASSYGPRQGTYEQYF TGTGCCAGCAGTTACGGCCCCAGACAGGGAACCTACGAGCAGTACTTC
TRBJ1-1 TRBV28 . TRBD1 CASRQGGTEAFF TGTGCCAGCAGACAGGGGGGCACTGAAGCTTTCTTT
TRBJ2-7 TRBV19 . TRBD1 CASSPRTGVTYEQYF TGTGCCAGTAGTCCCCGGACAGGGGTCACCTACGAGCAGTACTTC
TRBJ1-1 TRBV29-1 . TRBD1 CSVDRGTEAFF TGCAGCGTGGACAGGGGAACTGAAGCTTTCTTT
TRBJ1-4 TRBV9 few . CASSRKVGGTNEKLFF TGTGCCAGCAGCCGCAAAGTCGGGGGAACTAATGAAAAACTGTTTTTT
TRBJ1-2 TRBV5-8 . . CASSARVVGGYTF TGTGCCAGCAGCGCCAGGGTTGTTGGTGGCTACACCTTC
TRBJ1-5 TRBV4-1 . . CASSQERGSSNQPQHF TGCGCCAGCAGCCAAGAAAGGGGGTCGAGCAATCAGCCCCAGCATTTT
TRBJ1-5 TRBV5-6 few TRBD1 CASSLTGDLSNQPQHF TGTGCCAGCAGCTTGACAGGGGACCTAAGCAATCAGCCCCAGCATTTT
TRBJ2-5 TRBV27 . . CASSLGLGVQETQYF TGTGCCAGCAGTTTAGGGCTCGGGGTCCAAGAGACCCAGTACTTC
TRBJ2-1 TRBV10-2 . . CASSESVGYNEQFF TGCGCCAGCAGTGAGTCCGTCGGGTACAATGAGCAGTTCTTC
TRBJ2-7 TRBV4-2 . TRBD1 CASSQVKGGGYEQYF TGTGCCAGCAGCCAAGTTAAAGGGGGCGGATACGAGCAGTACTTC